This passage covers 13 T cell receptor beta chains from one sample sequenced in a study of blood T cell repertoires in COVID-19. Clones were read by immunoSEQ multiplex PCR, and TCRdb kept only the in-frame ones, dropping some. The sample includes roughly 140,000 clones, roughly 80% of them seen just once. The sequenced sample was peripheral blood. These receptors were taken from a man between 50 and 59 years old with active or convalescent COVID-19.

V usage is TRBV19 and J usage is TRBJ1-1; D perhaps matches TRBD1 (5 bases). The CDR3 has 13 amino acids. Germline V gene data show CDR1 as LNHDA and CDR2 as SQIVND (reference sequence). Trimming pared 2 bases from V and 7 bases from J, leaving 11 bases between. The chain's CDR3 is CASSIWTRDEAFF. The CDR3 DNA is TGTGCCAGTAGTATATGGACACGCGATGAAGCTTTCTTT.

The CDR3 sequence is CASSLLQGETQYF. CDR3 bases: TGTGCCAGCAGTTTACTACAGGGGGAGACCCAGTACTTC. The chain combines TRBV27 with TRBJ2-5; TRBD1 aligns across 7 bases. Germline loops: CDR1 MNHEY, CDR2 SMNVEV (reference sequence). V dropped 2 bases and J dropped 5; count of bases not matched to a gene: 2. This CDR3 region has 13 residues.

This chain uses TRBV3-1 (or the pseudogene TRBV3-2) with TRBJ1-5; D perhaps matches TRBD1 (5 bases). Trimming removed 3 bases from V and 0 bases from J, with 18 bases in between. The CDR3 totals 18 residues. Looked up from germline, CDR1 is LGHDT and CDR2 is YNNKEL (reference sequence). The CDR3 loop reads CASSQRQGGSYSNQPQHF. In nucleotides, the CDR3 is TGTGCCAGCAGCCAGAGGCAGGGAGGCTCCTATAGCAATCAGCCCCAGCATTTT.

This chain links TRBV5-1 with TRBJ1-2; the D gene is possibly TRBD1 (6 bases). With 0 bases removed from V and 4 bases from J, the gap between germline ends came to 10 bases. The CDR3 has 14 amino acids. Per germline, CDR1 SGHRS and CDR2 YFSETQ. The CDR3 DNA sequence: TGCGCCAGCAGCTTGGTCGTACAGGGCTATGGCTACACCTTC. Protein: CASSLVVQGYGYTF. The entire variable domain, with the rest obtained from reference TRBV5-1 and TRBJ1-2, is as follows: KAGVTQTPRYLIKTRGQQVTLSCSPISGHRSVSWYQQTPGQGLQFLFEYFSETQRNKGNFPGRFSGRQFSNSRSEMNVSTLELGDSALYLCASSLVVQGYGYTFGSGTRLTVV.

The rearrangement joins TRBV28 to TRBJ1-1; D is unclear. CDR1 is MDHEN and CDR2 is SYDVKM in the germline V gene. The CDR3 is made up of 13 amino acids. The V end lost 6 bases, the J end lost 2 bases, and 10 bases lay between the germline ends. In nucleotides, the CDR3 is TGTGCCAGCAGCTCCACAGCTAACACTGAAGCTTTCTTT. Translated: CASSSTANTEAFF.

The chain recombines TRBV12-3 or TRBV12-4 with TRBJ1-5, with D unclear. Trimming stripped 3 bases from V and 2 bases from J, with 5 bases between. CDR3 length: 13 amino acids. For the CDR3, the DNA is TGTGCCAGCAGTTTGGCCGGCAATCAGCCCCAGCATTTT. Residues: CASSLAGNQPQHF.

The V and J genes are TRBV2 and TRBJ2-3; 11 nucleotides line up with TRBD2. V gave up 8 bases and J gave up 0 bases; unmatched junction bases: 16. The CDR3 consists of 19 residues. Germline V CDR1 and CDR2: SNHLY, FYNNEI. The CDR3 DNA sequence: TGTGCCAGCCCTGAAGTGGGGACTAGCGGAGATACTAGCACAGATACGCAGTATTTT. Protein product: CASPEVGTSGDTSTDTQYF.

Of note for this clone: Other DNA sequences in this sample translate to the same CDR3. The rearrangement uses TRBV7-3 and TRBJ2-3, with 11 bases aligning to TRBD2. There are 15 residues in the CDR3. V shed 5 bases, J shed 4 bases, and the junction held 5 bases outside the gene matches. Germline CDR1 SGHTA, CDR2 FQGTGA. The CDR3 spells CASSRSGRAADTQYF. The CDR3 DNA reads TGTGCCAGCAGCCGTAGCGGGAGGGCTGCAGATACGCAGTATTTT.

CDR3 DNA: TGTGCCAGCAGTAACGGGGGACTAGCAAGCGGCGAGCAGTTCTTC. Translating gives CASSNGGLASGEQFF. The chain uses TRBV7-9 and TRBJ2-1, with 9 nucleotides matching TRBD2. The ends lost 6 bases at V and 10 bases at J; junction bases unmatched: 13. The CDR3 sequence is 15 residues long. Germline V lookup: CDR1 SEHNR, CDR2 FQNEAQ (reference sequence).

The V call is TRBV15, the J call TRBJ2-1; maybe TRBD1 (5 bases). This CDR3 comprises 14 residues. Germline V gene lookup returns CDR1 LNHNV and CDR2 YYDKDF (reference sequence). V was trimmed by 1 base and J by 6 bases, leaving 10 bases between them. The CDR3 sequence: CATSRVPGLNEQFF. CDR3 nucleotide sequence: TGTGCCACCAGCAGAGTCCCAGGGCTCAATGAGCAGTTCTTC.

The chain has TRBV28 and TRBJ2-5; D may be TRBD1 (5 bases). V lost 6 bases to trimming and J lost 1 base, with 18 bases between them. There are 16 residues in the CDR3. Germline loops: CDR1 MDHEN, CDR2 SYDVKM. The CDR3 DNA reads as TGTGCCAGCAGCCAGATCGCTAACAGGCCCCAAGAGACCCAGTACTTC. This encodes CASSQIANRPQETQYF.

The V and J genes are TRBV2 and TRBJ2-7, with 13 bases that match TRBD2. The CDR3 runs 14 residues. The trim removed 6 bases at V and 4 bases at J, leaving 3 bases unmatched. The germline gives CDR1 SNHLY, CDR2 FYNNEI. The DNA for the CDR3 is TGTGCCAGCAGAGGACTAGCGGGAGTGTACGAGCAGTACTTC. This gives the protein CASRGLAGVYEQYF.

V is TRBV28 and J is TRBJ2-2; D unclear. Deletions cut 6 bases from V and 5 bases from J, with 7 bases between. This CDR3 has 12 residues. Germline V gives CDR1 MDHEN, CDR2 SYDVKM. The CDR3 loop reads CASSYYTGELFF. The CDR3 DNA sequence: TGTGCCAGCAGCTATTATACCGGGGAGCTGTTTTTT. Full variable domain (outside the CDR3, taken from reference TRBV28 and TRBJ2-2): DVKVTQSSRYLVKRTGEKVFLECVQDMDHENMFWYRQDPGLGLRLIYFSYDVKMKEKGDIPEGYSVSREKKERFSLILESASTNQTSMYLCASSYYTGELFFGEGSRLTVL.